The subject of this entry is one TCR beta chain. Its antigen is not identified. The study ran its PCR with 60 Vbeta and 13 Jbeta primers. Produced via immunoSEQ multiplex PCR; TCRdb's table is partial and in-frame only. In total, the table holds roughly 45,000 clones. This entry belongs to a study of cytomegalovirus exposure and HLA in healthy donors. Across the whole study: There were 88 million or so unique TCRs (from HLA-typed donors) in an early data release.

Study findings and constraints: A later analysis reportedly found fewer N-insertions in an Asian-associated ancestry cluster than the roughly 730-donor mean. CMV serostatus alone was available as immune exposure information.

Germline lookup yields CDR1 SGDLS and CDR2 YYNGEE. The CDR3 is 18 residues long. Trimming took 4 bases from V and 0 from J; bases not matched to a gene: 9. This sequence originates from a woman under 40 in good health and CMV-seronegative. V gene TRBV9 combines with J gene TRBJ2-3; 12 bases are shared with TRBD2. Input material: PBMCs. CDR3 nucleotide sequence: TGTGCCAGCAGCAAAGGTCGGACTAGCGGGACAAGCACAGATACGCAGTATTTT. Translated, it gives CASSKGRTSGTSTDTQYF.